These 13 T cell receptor beta chains share one sample of origin, sequenced in a study of molecular identifiers for immune sequencing clone quantification. Via MiXCR, TCRdb re-called the PCR reads, giving one row per CDR3 protein. The sample carries 250,000 to 400,000 distinct CDR3 sequences, around 21% recorded once. The sample consisted of naive CD8+ T cells from blood, with Jurkat cell RNA spiked in. The subset is: FACS-sorted CD8+CD4-CCR7+CD45RA+ naive T cells. Source of these receptors: a human donor in good health. Some libraries in this study had Jurkat cell RNA spiked in.

This clonotype was seen ten or more times. The V and J genes are TRBV13 and TRBJ2-3; possible D gene TRBD1, 6 bases. The CDR3 contains 16 residues. From germline, CDR1 is PRHDT and CDR2 FYEKMQ (reference sequence). The V and J ends lost 5 bases and 1 base respectively, with 16 bases between them. This CDR3 reads CASSKDRRGGTDTQYF. Here the CDR3 DNA reads TGTGCCAGCAGCAAAGACAGGAGAGGAGGCACAGATACGCAGTATTTT.

This clonotype was detected many times. The rearrangement links TRBV4-1 to TRBJ1-1; a possible D gene is TRBD1 (5 bases). From germline, CDR1 is MGHRA and CDR2 YSYEKL. The V end was cut by 3 bases, the J end by 0 bases, with 11 bases between. The CDR3 is 15 amino acids. The CDR3 bases are TGCGCCAGCAGCCAGTGGGGGGTCATGAACACTGAAGCTTTCTTT. Translated, it gives CASSQWGVMNTEAFF.

This clonotype was picked up many times. J is TRBJ2-5 and V is TRBV5-4, with D perhaps TRBD2 (7 bases). The CDR3 has 16 amino acids. CDR1 and CDR2 (germline): SGHNT, YYREEE (reference sequence). Trimming shortened V by 4 bases and J by 5 bases, and 21 bases separated the two germline ends. The CDR3: CASSPRGAGEVETQYF. The CDR3 nucleotides read TGTGCCAGCAGCCCCCGGGGGGCGGGAGAAGTCGAGACCCAGTACTTC.

At least ten counts were recorded for this clonotype. The chain links TRBV2 to TRBJ2-3, with 7 bases lining up with TRBD2. This CDR3 has 16 residues. Unmatched junction bases numbered 13, after V lost 7 bases and J lost 3 bases. In germline, CDR1 is SNHLY, CDR2 FYNNEI. Written as DNA, the CDR3 is TGTGCCAGCACCTTCTCCGCGGCTAGCGGAACAGATACGCAGTATTTT. This codes for CASTFSAASGTDTQYF.

To note about this clonotype: This may arise from a read error, as a much more abundant clone is one base away. V is TRBV4-1 and J is TRBJ1-4, with 7 nucleotides matching TRBD1. The germline CDR1 and CDR2 sequences are MGHRA and YSYEKL. This CDR3 is 17 amino acids long. J gave up 1 base and V 0 bases, and 5 bases lay outside the gene matches. CDR3 loop: CASSQDRQGRTNEKLFF. CDR3 coding DNA: TGCGCCAGCAGCCAAGATCGACAGGGTAGAACTAATGAAAAACTGTTTTTT.

This clonotype was seen at least ten times. The chain recombines TRBV4-1 with TRBJ2-7, with TRBD2 matching over 13 bases. Germline V gene sequence: CDR1 MGHRA, CDR2 YSYEKL. The CDR3 runs 16 residues. Germline trimming cut 1 base from V and 2 bases from J; bases unmatched to any gene: 2. DNA for the CDR3: TGCGCCAGCAGCCAAGCAGGGACTAGCGGGGCCTACGAGCAGTACTTC. Translating it yields CASSQAGTSGAYEQYF.

This clonotype was recorded many times. V and J are TRBV27 and TRBJ1-2; 9 nucleotides match TRBD1. This CDR3 is built from 15 residues. Germline V gives CDR1 MNHEY, CDR2 SMNVEV (reference sequence). Losses at the gene ends were 0 bases for V and 3 bases for J; bases not matched to a gene: 2. In DNA form, the CDR3 reads TGTGCCAGCAGTTTATCGGGACAGGGCGACTATGGCTACACCTTC. Amino acid sequence: CASSLSGQGDYGYTF.

This clonotype was seen repeatedly, ten times or more. The chain recombines TRBV6-2 or TRBV6-3 with TRBJ2-7; perhaps TRBD1 as D (5 bases). Trimming cost V 10 bases and J 2 bases, with 15 bases left between them. This CDR3 spans 13 amino acids. CDR1 is MNHEY, CDR2 SVGEGT, per germline. CDR3 nucleotides: TGTGCCATCCAGGGATTATCAGCCTACGAGCAGTACTTC. Translation: CAIQGLSAYEQYF.

This clonotype was picked up many times. The chain uses TRBV2 and TRBJ1-2; 7 nucleotides agree with TRBD1. This CDR3 is built from 16 residues. Trimming cost V 3 bases and J 1 base; bases outside gene matches: 8. Germline V gene sequence: CDR1 SNHLY, CDR2 FYNNEI. CDR3 in amino acids: CASSESRDRINYGYTF. CDR3 coding DNA: TGTGCCAGCAGTGAGTCCCGGGACAGAATTAACTATGGCTACACCTTC.

The chain has TRBV5-1 and TRBJ1-2, with a possible D match to TRBD1 (6 bases). The CDR3 has 14 amino acids. Germline V gives CDR1 SGHRS, CDR2 YFSETQ. The V end was cut by 0 bases, the J end by 7 bases, with 13 bases between. As DNA, the CDR3 is TGCGCCAGCAGCTTGGACAGGGTCTGGGGTGGCTACACCTTC. It translates to CASSLDRVWGGYTF.

This clonotype was detected once. The rearrangement joins TRBV3-1 to TRBJ2-7; D is tentatively TRBD1 or TRBD2 (5 bases each). Trimming pared 1 base from V and 7 bases from J, leaving 14 bases between. Germline-derived CDR1 and CDR2 are LGHDT and YNNKEL (reference sequence). The CDR3 spans 14 residues. CDR3 region: CASSQVLARGEQYF. CDR3 coding DNA: TGTGCCAGCAGCCAAGTATTAGCGAGGGGTGAGCAGTACTTC.

This clonotype was detected a few times. The chain joins TRBV7-6 to TRBJ2-7, with D possibly TRBD1 on 7 matching bases. This CDR3 region has 15 residues. From germline, CDR1 is SGHVS and CDR2 FNYEAQ. The germline V and J ends were trimmed by 5 bases and 3 bases, with 17 bases remaining between them. The CDR3: CASSPPGGLLYEQYF. The CDR3 DNA reads as TGTGCCAGCAGCCCGCCAGGGGGGTTGCTCTACGAGCAGTACTTC.

The chain has TRBV25-1 and TRBJ1-6, with a possible D match to TRBD1 (6 bases). The CDR3 covers 14 residues. The V end lost 4 bases, the J end lost 10 bases, and 14 bases lay between the germline ends. The germline V gene encodes CDR1 MGHDK and CDR2 SYGVNS. CDR3 loop: CASSVSFQGSPLHF. CDR3 DNA sequence: TGTGCCAGCAGTGTCTCCTTCCAGGGGTCACCCCTCCACTTT.